A single sample gave rise to the 18 T cell receptor beta chains below, sequenced in a study of blood T cell repertoires in COVID-19. Measured with immunoSEQ multiplex PCR; TCRdb has only the in-frame clones, and not every one. This sample has under 45,000 clones, with 87% found just once. The sequenced material came from peripheral blood. Receptors were obtained from an elderly man with active COVID-19.

The V call is TRBV7-2, the J call TRBJ2-3; the match to TRBD2 covers 8 bases. The CDR3 consists of 18 residues. Per the germline V gene, CDR1 is SGHTA and CDR2 is FQGNSA. The V segment lost 5 bases and the J segment 2 bases; nucleotides outside the gene matches: 15. The CDR3 protein is CASSLEAPGGGSTDTQYF. In nucleotides, the CDR3 is TGTGCCAGCAGCCTAGAGGCGCCGGGAGGGGGGTCCACAGATACGCAGTATTTT.

V gene TRBV9 combines with J gene TRBJ2-1; TRBD2 aligns across 7 bases. The V gene's germline CDR1 is SGDLS and CDR2 YYNGEE. The CDR3 contains 15 residues. The V and J ends lost 0 bases and 6 bases, in that order; junction bases with no gene match: 6. The CDR3: CASSVVGGNPNEQFF. The CDR3 region has the DNA TGTGCCAGCAGCGTAGTGGGGGGGAACCCCAATGAGCAGTTCTTC.

The chain combines TRBV20-1 with TRBJ1-6; D remains unclear. Germline CDR1 DFQATT, CDR2 SNEGSKA (reference sequence). V was cut by 3 bases and J by 0 bases, with 12 bases left in between. This CDR3 region has 16 residues. The CDR3 reads CSASKPTGSYNSPLHF. The CDR3 nucleotides are TGCAGTGCTAGTAAGCCCACGGGCTCCTATAATTCACCCCTCCACTTT.

This clone has only one observation. The chain employs TRBV11-2 and TRBJ2-2; 12 bases are a match to TRBD2. The J segment lost 4 bases and the V segment lost 4 bases, leaving 4 bases of the junction unmatched. From germline, CDR1 is SGHAT and CDR2 FQNNGV. The CDR3 length is 16 residues. The CDR3 is CASSSGLAGGTGELFF. In nucleotides, the CDR3 is TGTGCCAGCAGCTCGGGACTAGCGGGCGGCACCGGGGAGCTGTTTTTT.

This clone was recorded only once. Germline is not matched at one junction end, which may reflect a read error. The rearrangement uses TRBV5-1 and TRBJ2-5; 9 positions agree with TRBD1. Germline CDR1 SGHRS, CDR2 YFSETQ. The CDR3 loop spans 15 amino acids. The CDR3 bases are TGCGCCAGCAGCTCGGGGACAGGGCGAAGAGAGTCCCAGTACTTC. This codes for CASSSGTGRRESQYF.

The chain links TRBV7-2 to TRBJ2-7; D remains ambiguous. The V gene lost 7 bases and the J gene lost 4 bases, with 8 bases spanning the gap. CDR1 is SGHTA, CDR2 FQGNSA, per germline. The CDR3 runs 11 residues. CDR3 nucleotide sequence: TGTGCCAGCACCTTGCGGTACGAGCAGTACTTC. Amino acids: CASTLRYEQYF.

The chain uses TRBV19 and TRBJ2-3, with 10 bases that match TRBD2. This CDR3 contains 18 residues. The J segment lost 1 base and the V segment lost 3 bases, leaving 10 bases of the junction unmatched. Germline CDR1 reads LNHDA; CDR2 reads SQIVND (reference sequence). In nucleotides, the CDR3 is TGTGCCAGTAGTATGCGTAGGTCGCTAGCGGGGGGCACAGATACGCAGTATTTT. Translation: CASSMRRSLAGGTDTQYF.

This clone was seen only a few times. J is TRBJ2-7 and V is TRBV2, with D possibly matching TRBD2 (5 bases). Germline V gene lookup returns CDR1 SNHLY and CDR2 FYNNEI. This CDR3 contains 13 residues. Trimming left V 7 bases short and J 11 bases short, with 21 bases between. The CDR3 DNA reads TGTGCCAGCAAGGAGGACTCCAACAGATCGGAGTACTTC. Protein sequence: CASKEDSNRSEYF.

The V call is TRBV19, the J call TRBJ1-2; the D gene is possibly TRBD1 (5 bases). The CDR3 covers 14 residues. Germline V gene sequence: CDR1 LNHDA, CDR2 SQIVND (reference sequence). Trimming took off 1 base at V and 8 bases at J, with 14 bases between the two ends. The CDR3 nucleotides read TGTGCCAGTAGTATAGTGCAGGGCGGTAGCGGCTACACCTTC. Residues: CASSIVQGGSGYTF.

On this clone: A junction end diverges from the germline sequence, so it may reflect a read error. This chain uses TRBV14 with TRBJ2-1; TRBD1 is a possible D gene (6 bases). Germline CDR1 SGHDN, CDR2 FVKESK. This CDR3 has 12 amino acids. The CDR3 loop reads CASSQAGTSSIF. The CDR3 DNA reads as TGTGCCAGCAGCCAAGCCGGGACATCCTCGATCTTC.

The J gene is TRBJ1-6, the V gene TRBV9, with D maybe TRBD1 (6 bases). V dropped 4 bases and J dropped 7 bases, with 12 bases sitting between them. The CDR3 has 14 residues. The germline CDR1 and CDR2 sequences are SGDLS and YYNGEE. The chain's CDR3 is CASSLRQENSPLHF. The CDR3, as DNA: TGTGCCAGCAGCTTAAGACAGGAGAATTCACCCCTCCACTTT.

The chain uses TRBV19 and TRBJ1-6; D uncertain. This CDR3 contains 15 residues. With 6 bases removed from V and 7 bases from J, the gap between germline ends came to 16 bases. Looked up from germline, CDR1 is LNHDA and CDR2 is SQIVND (reference sequence). The DNA for the CDR3 is TGTGCCAGTAGCGACTCTCGAGGGAGGAATTCACCCCTCCACTTT. It encodes CASSDSRGRNSPLHF.

This clone was picked up a small number of times. The chain recombines TRBV23-1 with TRBJ1-6; D remains unclear. TRBV23-1 is classed as an ORF, of uncertain function. The CDR3 is made up of 15 amino acids. Trimming removed 1 base at V and 7 bases at J, with 11 bases between. The CDR3 is CASSQLGGENSPLHF. CDR3 coding DNA: TGCGCCAGCAGTCAATTAGGCGGGGAGAATTCACCCCTCCACTTT.

The genes are TRBV30 and TRBJ2-7; D possibly corresponds to TRBD2 (6 bases). V lost 0 bases and J 4 bases, leaving 16 bases between the germline ends. In germline, CDR1 is GTSNPN, CDR2 SVGIG (reference sequence). The CDR3 totals 15 residues. CDR3 nucleotides: TGTGCCTGGAGTGTACTCGGGGGTAGAGGTTACGAGCAGTACTTC. Protein sequence: CAWSVLGGRGYEQYF.

The chain employs TRBV28 and TRBJ2-1; TRBD2 aligns across 7 bases. The CDR3 is 15 amino acids. Trimming cost V 3 bases and J 4 bases; bases outside gene matches: 6. Germline-derived CDR1 and CDR2 are MDHEN and SYDVKM. The CDR3 region is CASSFFSGGYNEQFF. As DNA, the CDR3 is TGTGCCAGCAGTTTTTTTTCGGGAGGTTACAATGAGCAGTTCTTC.

The gene calls are TRBV5-4 and TRBJ1-2; D gene unclear. Trimming left V 6 bases short and J 6 bases short, with 18 bases between. Germline assignment: CDR1 SGHNT and CDR2 YYREEE (reference sequence). The CDR3 is 14 residues long. The CDR3 reads CASTIRWQYHGYTF. CDR3 coding DNA: TGTGCCAGCACCATCCGATGGCAGTATCATGGCTACACCTTC. Full variable domain (outside the CDR3, taken from reference TRBV5-4 and TRBJ1-2): ETGVTQSPTHLIKTRGQQVTLRCSSQSGHNTVSWYQQALGQGPQFIFQYYREEENGRGNFPPRFSGLQFPNYSSELNVNALELDDSALYLCASTIRWQYHGYTFGSGTRLTVV.

The rearrangement uses TRBV5-4 and TRBJ2-3, with unresolved D. V shed 0 bases and J shed 7 bases, with 6 bases lying between them. Germline values: CDR1 SGHNT, CDR2 YYREEE (reference sequence). This CDR3 region has 12 residues. CDR3: CASSLDRYTQYF. Here the CDR3 DNA reads TGTGCCAGCAGCTTGGACAGATATACGCAGTATTTT. Together with reference TRBV5-4 and TRBJ2-3, the CDR3 gives the full variable domain: ETGVTQSPTHLIKTRGQQVTLRCSSQSGHNTVSWYQQALGQGPQFIFQYYREEENGRGNFPPRFSGLQFPNYSSELNVNALELDDSALYLCASSLDRYTQYFGPGTRLTVL.

The chain recombines TRBV4-1 with TRBJ1-6, with D unresolved. V was shortened by 4 bases and J by 2 bases, with 12 bases between the two germline ends. In germline, CDR1 is MGHRA, CDR2 YSYEKL. This CDR3 spans 16 amino acids. In nucleotides, the CDR3 is TGCGCCAGCAGCCTACGAACTGGTGCCTATAATTCACCCCTCCACTTT. As protein: CASSLRTGAYNSPLHF.